This T cell receptor beta chain derives from a study of shared clonotypes between healthy human individuals. Study-wide findings and caveats: Represented diversity, genetic and exposure-history alike, was limited by few donors.

Germline V lookup: CDR1 SGHDN, CDR2 FVKESK. V gave up 6 bases and J gave up 5 bases, with 17 bases separating them. This CDR3 region has 14 residues. The test was conducted at deep level. Sorted subsets were amplified in replicate PCRs using 200 ng DNA, some 31,000 T cell genomes. Clones were sequenced by immunoSEQ multiplex PCR, and TCRdb holds only the in-frame ones, with some missing. The repertoire holds about 2 million clones, with 85% to 95% as singletons. This clone has just one count. Its antigen is not identified. The chain recombines TRBV14 with TRBJ2-7; D might be TRBD1 (6 bases). The source is a young man in good health. Sequenced input: naive CD4+ T cells sorted from blood. This sample's subset: CD45RA+ positively selected. CDR3 sequence: CASSRDRNSDEQYF. The CDR3 DNA reads TGTGCCAGCAGTCGTGACAGGAATTCAGACGAGCAGTACTTC.